Presented here are 21 T cell receptor beta chains from one specimen sequenced in a study of shared clonotypes between healthy human individuals. Assay used: immunoSEQ multiplex PCR; TCRdb lists only in-frame clones, some missing. The sample shows around 2,000,000 clones, over 85% of them seen only once. CD8 cells regarded as naive lacked CD45RO, were positively chosen for CCR7, and omitted terminally differentiated effector memory CD45RA+ cells. The sample taken for sequencing was naive CD8+ T cells sorted from blood. All receptors come from a man in his late teens or twenties in good health.

The CDR3 nucleotides read TGTGCCAGTAGTTTCGACTTGGAAGAGACCCAGTACTTC. As protein: CASSFDLEETQYF. This chain joins TRBV19 and TRBJ2-5; D is unclear. The CDR3 consists of 13 residues. Per germline, CDR1 LNHDA and CDR2 SQIVND (reference sequence). V lost 5 bases to trimming and J lost 3 bases, with 10 bases between them. Filled out from reference TRBV19 and TRBJ2-5, the complete variable domain reads DGGITQSPKYLFRKEGQNVTLSCEQNLNHDAMYWYRQDPGQGLRLIYYSQIVNDFQKGDIAEGYSVSREKKESFPLTVTSAQKNPTAFYLCASSFDLEETQYFGPGTRLLVL.

This clone is medium-sized. Other DNA sequences in the same sample also yield this CDR3. The chain is built from TRBV19 and TRBJ1-5, with D unresolved. The CDR3 length is 14 residues. The V gene lost 9 bases and the J gene lost 0 bases, with 12 bases spanning the gap. The germline CDR1 and CDR2 sequences are LNHDA and SQIVND (reference sequence). The CDR3, as DNA: TGTGCCAGCTCCAGCCGGTATAGCAATCAGCCCCAGCATTTT. It encodes CASSSRYSNQPQHF.

The gene calls are TRBV13 and TRBJ1-1; possibly TRBD1 for D (5 bases). The CDR3 extends over 13 amino acids. Looked up from germline, CDR1 is PRHDT and CDR2 is FYEKMQ (reference sequence). Trimming took off 1 base at V and 8 bases at J, with 11 bases between the two ends. The CDR3 reads CASSLDPGPEAFF. DNA of the CDR3: TGTGCCAGCAGCTTAGATCCAGGGCCCGAAGCTTTCTTT.

This chain uses TRBV6-5 with TRBJ1-1; 7 nucleotides match TRBD1. After removal of 6 bases from V and 6 bases from J, the junction contained 10 bases not matched to a gene. Germline V CDR1 and CDR2: MNHEY, SVGAGI. The CDR3 sequence is 14 residues long. This CDR3 is CASRQEQGSSEAFF. The CDR3 coding sequence is TGTGCCAGCAGGCAGGAACAGGGGAGCTCTGAAGCTTTCTTT.

This chain connects TRBV29-1 to TRBJ2-7; D gene ambiguous. The CDR3 extends over 13 amino acids. Trimming stripped 4 bases from V and 2 bases from J, with 12 bases between. CDR1 and CDR2 (germline): SQVTM, ANQGSEA. The CDR3 coding sequence is TGCAGCGTTGTTCCGGCAGGACCCTACGAGCAGTACTTC. It yields the protein CSVVPAGPYEQYF.

Turning to this clone: Within the sample, other DNA sequences also encode this same CDR3. The chain is built from TRBV9 and TRBJ1-5; D possibly corresponds to TRBD1 (5 bases). V was pared by 0 bases and J by 1 base, with 8 bases between. Germline loops: CDR1 SGDLS, CDR2 YYNGEE. CDR3 length: 15 amino acids. Here the CDR3 reads CASSVGGVSNQPQHF. The CDR3 DNA sequence: TGTGCCAGCAGCGTAGGAGGGGTCAGCAATCAGCCCCAGCATTTT.

This chain connects TRBV4-3 to TRBJ1-2, with 7 bases identical to TRBD1. The CDR3 length is 15 residues. The V segment lost 0 bases and the J segment 3 bases; nucleotides outside the gene matches: 4. Germline V CDR1 and CDR2: LGHNA, YSLEER. Here the CDR3 reads CASSQDAGGDYGYTF. The CDR3 DNA sequence: TGCGCCAGCAGCCAAGATGCAGGGGGGGACTATGGCTACACCTTC.

The chain is built from TRBV6-1 and TRBJ1-1; no firm D call. Trimming shortened V by 1 base and J by 0 bases, and 12 bases separated the two germline ends. Germline V CDR1 and CDR2: MNHNS, SASEGT. The CDR3 length is 16 residues. The CDR3: CASSEVIPQLNTEAFF. The CDR3 DNA sequence: TGTGCCAGCAGTGAAGTAATTCCCCAGTTGAACACTGAAGCTTTCTTT.

The chain employs TRBV6-1 and TRBJ2-7; TRBD2 matches at 7 bases. The germline gives CDR1 MNHNS, CDR2 SASEGT. The J segment lost 3 bases and the V segment lost 4 bases, leaving 6 bases of the junction unmatched. The CDR3 extends over 14 amino acids. DNA for the CDR3: TGTGCCAGCAGTGCGTCAGCGGGAATCTACGAGCAGTACTTC. It translates to CASSASAGIYEQYF.

The chain couples TRBV6-6 to TRBJ2-5, with TRBD2 matching over 9 bases. CDR3 length: 14 residues. Germline CDR1 MNHNY, CDR2 SVGAGI (reference sequence). Germline trimming cut 6 bases from V and 5 bases from J; bases unmatched to any gene: 7. In DNA, the CDR3 is TGTGCCAGCAGAACGGGACTAGCTGATGAGACCCAGTACTTC. Amino acid sequence: CASRTGLADETQYF.

A single count supports this clone. This rearrangement joins TRBV2 to TRBJ1-6; D remains unclear. V shed 8 bases and J shed 10 bases, with 18 bases lying between them. This CDR3 spans 14 amino acids. CDR1 SNHLY and CDR2 FYNNEI come from the germline V gene. In DNA, the CDR3 is TGTGCCAGCTTCACTGGGGTCTTAAACTCACCCCTCCACTTT. Protein product: CASFTGVLNSPLHF.

The V gene is TRBV4-1, the J gene TRBJ2-7; 8 bases align to TRBD2. Germline trimming cut 4 bases from V and 0 bases from J; bases unmatched to any gene: 5. Germline V gene data show CDR1 as MGHRA and CDR2 as YSYEKL. The CDR3 runs to 15 residues. CDR3 amino acids: CASSPTSADSYEQYF. CDR3 coding DNA: TGCGCCAGCAGCCCGACTAGCGCCGACTCCTACGAGCAGTACTTC.

This chain joins TRBV4-1 and TRBJ2-1, with 10 bases matching TRBD2. CDR1 and CDR2 (germline): MGHRA, YSYEKL. CDR3 length equals 17 residues. V gave up 1 base and J gave up 5 bases; unmatched junction bases: 8. CDR3 in amino acids: CASSQVLAGWGDNEQFF. CDR3 in DNA: TGCGCCAGCAGCCAAGTACTAGCGGGGTGGGGGGACAATGAGCAGTTCTTC.

The CDR3 DNA sequence: TGTGCCAGCAGCTCAGCTAGCGGGGAAAACAATGAGCAGTTCTTC. Protein product: CASSSASGENNEQFF. The V gene is TRBV7-9, the J gene TRBJ2-1; TRBD2 matches 9 bases. The CDR3 loop spans 15 amino acids. Germline lookup yields CDR1 SEHNR and CDR2 FQNEAQ (reference sequence). The V and J ends lost 4 bases and 5 bases, in that order; junction bases with no gene match: 6.

The rearrangement links TRBV5-1 to TRBJ2-7; D uncertain. The CDR3 has 11 amino acids. The germline V gene encodes CDR1 SGHRS and CDR2 YFSETQ. V was shortened by 4 bases and J by 3 bases, with 5 bases between the two germline ends. CDR3 sequence (DNA): TGCGCCAGCAGCAAGGACTACGAGCAGTACTTC. This sequence encodes CASSKDYEQYF.

This clone has just a few counts. Other DNA sequences of this sample code for an identical CDR3. The rearrangement joins TRBV4-1 to TRBJ2-7; a weak D match, TRBD2 (5 bases). With 1 base removed from V and 3 bases from J, the gap between germline ends came to 7 bases. The CDR3 totals 13 residues. The germline gives CDR1 MGHRA, CDR2 YSYEKL. The CDR3 here is CASSQVGDYEQYF. For the CDR3, the DNA is TGCGCCAGCAGCCAAGTCGGGGACTACGAGCAGTACTTC.

The chain links TRBV4-1 to TRBJ1-3, with D uncertain. V gave up 0 bases and J gave up 0 bases, with 6 bases separating them. Germline V gene sequence: CDR1 MGHRA, CDR2 YSYEKL. This CDR3 comprises 15 residues. The CDR3 loop is CASSQDGLSGNTIYF. The CDR3 DNA reads as TGCGCCAGCAGCCAAGATGGACTCTCTGGAAACACCATATATTTT.

The rearrangement joins TRBV5-1 to TRBJ2-1; weak D call: TRBD2 (5 bases). The CDR3 runs 16 residues. The V end was cut by 4 bases, the J end by 0 bases, with 14 bases between. In germline, CDR1 is SGHRS, CDR2 YFSETQ. CDR3 nucleotides: TGCGCCAGCAGCCCACTAGGGTTCGGCTCCTACAATGAGCAGTTCTTC. Its protein product is CASSPLGFGSYNEQFF.

This chain connects TRBV27 to TRBJ2-7; D might be TRBD2 (5 bases). The V end lost 6 bases, the J end lost 7 bases, and 19 bases lay between the germline ends. The CDR3 has 14 residues. Germline values: CDR1 MNHEY, CDR2 SMNVEV (reference sequence). The chain's CDR3 is CASRGVPGPSEQYF. Written as DNA, the CDR3 is TGTGCCAGCAGGGGAGTGCCGGGCCCCTCGGAGCAGTACTTC.

Concerning this clone itself: At the DNA level, this CDR3 is encoded by other sequences in the same sample as well. J is TRBJ2-5 and V is TRBV9; 9 bases agree with TRBD2. The V and J ends lost 0 bases and 4 bases, in that order; junction bases with no gene match: 4. Germline-derived CDR1 and CDR2 are SGDLS and YYNGEE. The CDR3 contains 15 residues. CDR3 sequence reads: CASSVGGRAGETQYF. DNA of the CDR3: TGTGCCAGCAGCGTAGGCGGGAGGGCCGGAGAGACCCAGTACTTC.

The V gene is TRBV27, the J gene TRBJ2-1, with 7 positions matching TRBD1. The CDR3 extends over 15 amino acids. Germline loops: CDR1 MNHEY, CDR2 SMNVEV (reference sequence). With V trimmed by 3 bases and J by 5 bases, 7 bases remained unmatched. CDR3 protein: CASSFPHGQDNEQFF. As DNA, the CDR3 is TGTGCCAGCAGTTTCCCACATGGACAGGACAATGAGCAGTTCTTC.